These 9 T cell receptor beta chains were sequenced from one sample in a study of T cells expressing NK-cell markers. One entry per CDR3 protein, without DNA, is what TCRdb gives after re-calling the 5' RACE reads. The data show approximately 420,000 distinct CDR3 sequences, and the top ten clones hold about 10%. The specimen was blood T cells: a sorted CD56 or NKG2C T cell subset, CD4+ or CD8+ T cells, or bulk PBMC T cells (not recorded which). The origin of the receptors is a woman between 45 and 60 years old in good health.

The chain employs TRBV3-1 and TRBJ1-2; lacking DNA, the TRBD1 call made by TCRdb goes unchecked. The CDR3 has 13 amino acids. From germline, CDR1 is LGHDT and CDR2 YNNKEL (reference sequence). CDR3 region: CASSPGQEAGYTF. The full variable domain, with the rest looked up from reference TRBV3-1 and TRBJ1-2, is DTAVSQTPKYLVTQMGNDKSIKCEQNLGHDTMYWYKQDSKKFLKIMFSYNNKELIINETVPNRFSPKSPDKAHLNLHINSLELGDSAVYFCASSPGQEAGYTFGSGTRLTVV.

The chain recombines TRBV9 with TRBJ2-1; the D call from TCRdb, TRBD2, cannot be confirmed without DNA. The CDR3 loop spans 17 amino acids. CDR1 is SGDLS, CDR2 YYNGEE, per germline. The CDR3: CASSVAGLAGGEDEQFF.

The J gene is TRBJ2-7, the V gene TRBV5-1; no DNA is available, so the TRBD2 call from TCRdb remains unchecked. The germline CDR1 and CDR2 sequences are SGHRS and YFSETQ. CDR3 length equals 14 residues. The CDR3 is CASSLLAGSYEQYF.

The chain recombines TRBV25-1 with TRBJ2-7; TCRdb names TRBD1, which stays unverified in the absence of DNA. Germline CDR1 reads MGHDK; CDR2 reads SYGVNS. The CDR3 contains 16 residues. The CDR3 reads CASVNPGGQGVHEQYF.

This sequence joins TRBV24-1 and TRBJ2-1; checking the TCRdb D call of TRBD1 is not possible without DNA. Germline V gene sequence: CDR1 KGHDR, CDR2 SFDVKD. The CDR3 spans 17 residues. The CDR3 is CATSDLGGASSYNEQFF.

This chain links TRBV7-8 with TRBJ2-5; the D gene TCRdb calls, TRBD1, cannot be checked with no DNA. Germline CDR1 is SGHVS and CDR2 is FQNEAQ. This CDR3 spans 16 amino acids. The CDR3 loop reads CASSPRWGVQQETQYF.

The chain uses TRBV12-3 or TRBV12-4 and TRBJ2-7; TCRdb indicates TRBD2, and absent DNA this call remains unverified. This CDR3 region has 13 residues. CDR3 loop: CASLLGPSYEQYF.

The chain combines TRBV5-1 with TRBJ2-3. This CDR3 contains 15 residues. The germline CDR1 and CDR2 sequences are SGHRS and YFSETQ. The CDR3 sequence is CASSLDGLQVDTQYF.

The rearrangement joins TRBV4-1 to TRBJ1-2; TCRdb names TRBD1, which stays unverified in the absence of DNA. Germline V gene data show CDR1 as MGHRA and CDR2 as YSYEKL. The CDR3 totals 14 residues. The chain's CDR3 is CASSSHGGFYGYTF.